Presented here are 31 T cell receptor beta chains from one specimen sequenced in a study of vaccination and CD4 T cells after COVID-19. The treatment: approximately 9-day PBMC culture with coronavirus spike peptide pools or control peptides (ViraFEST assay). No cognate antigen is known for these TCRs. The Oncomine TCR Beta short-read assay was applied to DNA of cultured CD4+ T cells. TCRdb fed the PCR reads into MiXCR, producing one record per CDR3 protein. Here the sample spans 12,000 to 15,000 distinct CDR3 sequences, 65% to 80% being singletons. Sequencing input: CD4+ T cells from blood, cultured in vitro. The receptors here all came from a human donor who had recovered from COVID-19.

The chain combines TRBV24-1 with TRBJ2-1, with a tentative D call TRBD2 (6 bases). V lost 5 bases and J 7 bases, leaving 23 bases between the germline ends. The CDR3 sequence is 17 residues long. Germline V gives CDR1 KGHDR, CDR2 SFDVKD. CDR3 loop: CATSGKLRDSARNEQFF. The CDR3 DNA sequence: TGTGCCACCAGTGGCAAGCTCCGGGACTCCGCCAGAAATGAGCAGTTCTTC.

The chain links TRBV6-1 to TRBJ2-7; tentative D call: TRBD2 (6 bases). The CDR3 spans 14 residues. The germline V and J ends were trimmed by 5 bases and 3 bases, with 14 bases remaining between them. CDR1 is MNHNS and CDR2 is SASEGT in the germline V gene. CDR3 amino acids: CASSRTGTLYEQYF. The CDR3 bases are TGTGCCAGCAGTCGAACCGGGACTCTCTACGAGCAGTACTTC.

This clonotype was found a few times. The CDR3 loop reads CSAQSLRSYEQYF. The CDR3 region has the DNA TGCAGTGCCCAATCCCTCCGATCCTACGAGCAGTACTTC. The genes are TRBV20-1 and TRBJ2-7; D remains unclear. V was cut by 6 bases and J by 1 base, with 13 bases left in between. Per germline, CDR1 DFQATT and CDR2 SNEGSKA (reference sequence). The CDR3 contains 13 residues.

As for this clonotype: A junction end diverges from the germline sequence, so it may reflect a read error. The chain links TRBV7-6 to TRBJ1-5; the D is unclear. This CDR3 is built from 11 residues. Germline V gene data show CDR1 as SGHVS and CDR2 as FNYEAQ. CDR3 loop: CASSRPWPQHF. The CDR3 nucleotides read TGTGCTAGCAGCCGGCCTTGGCCCCAGCATTTT.

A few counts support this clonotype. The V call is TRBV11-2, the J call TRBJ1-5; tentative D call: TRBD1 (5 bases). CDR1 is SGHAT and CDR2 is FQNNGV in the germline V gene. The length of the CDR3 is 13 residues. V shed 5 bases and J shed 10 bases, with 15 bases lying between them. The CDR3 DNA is TGTGCCAGCAGCCCCCTCCAGGGTCTTCCCCAGCATTTT. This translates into CASSPLQGLPQHF.

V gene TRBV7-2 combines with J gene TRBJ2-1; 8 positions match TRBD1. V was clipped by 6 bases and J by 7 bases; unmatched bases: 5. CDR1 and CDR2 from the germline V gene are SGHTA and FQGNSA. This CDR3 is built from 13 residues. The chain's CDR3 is CASRLDRENEQFF. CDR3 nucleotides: TGTGCCAGCAGACTGGACAGGGAAAATGAGCAGTTCTTC.

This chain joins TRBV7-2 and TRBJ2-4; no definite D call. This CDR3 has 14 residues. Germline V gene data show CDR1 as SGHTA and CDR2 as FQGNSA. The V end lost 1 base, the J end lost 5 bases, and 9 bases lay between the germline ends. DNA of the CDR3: TGTGCCAGCAGCTTAGGCGGTGCCGAAAACATTCAGTACTTC. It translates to CASSLGGAENIQYF.

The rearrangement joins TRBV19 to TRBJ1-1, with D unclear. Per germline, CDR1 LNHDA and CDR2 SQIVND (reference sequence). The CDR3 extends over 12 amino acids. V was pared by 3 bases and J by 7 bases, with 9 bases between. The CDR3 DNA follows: TGTGCCAGTAGTATTATGGGGAGTGAAGCTTTCTTT. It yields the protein CASSIMGSEAFF.

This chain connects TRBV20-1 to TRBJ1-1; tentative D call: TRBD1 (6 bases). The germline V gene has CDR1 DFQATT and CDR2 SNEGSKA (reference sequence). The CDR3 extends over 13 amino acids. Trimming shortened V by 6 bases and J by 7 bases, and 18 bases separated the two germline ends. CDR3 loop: CSARGQNAFEAFF. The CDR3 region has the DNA TGCAGTGCCCGTGGACAGAACGCCTTTGAAGCTTTCTTT.

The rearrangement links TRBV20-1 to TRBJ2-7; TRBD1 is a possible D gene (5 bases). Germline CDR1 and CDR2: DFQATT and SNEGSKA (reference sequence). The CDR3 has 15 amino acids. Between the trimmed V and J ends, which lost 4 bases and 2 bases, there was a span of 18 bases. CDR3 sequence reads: CSAIPQSRVPYEQYF. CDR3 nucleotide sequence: TGCAGTGCTATCCCTCAAAGCAGGGTTCCCTACGAGCAGTACTTC.

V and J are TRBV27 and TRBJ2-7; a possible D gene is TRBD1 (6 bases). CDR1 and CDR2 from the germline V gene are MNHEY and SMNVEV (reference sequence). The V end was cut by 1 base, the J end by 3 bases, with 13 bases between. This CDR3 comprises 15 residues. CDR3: CASSLLTARGYEQYF. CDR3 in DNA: TGTGCCAGCAGTTTATTGACGGCCAGGGGCTACGAGCAGTACTTC.

The CDR3 bases are TGCAGTGCTGTCGGACTAGCGGGAGTTCAAGAGCAGTACTTC. The encoded protein is CSAVGLAGVQEQYF. The rearrangement uses TRBV20-1 and TRBJ2-7; 13 bases fit TRBD2. Germline assignment: CDR1 DFQATT and CDR2 SNEGSKA (reference sequence). This CDR3 comprises 14 residues. V lost 5 bases and J lost 7; bases outside the gene matches: 8.

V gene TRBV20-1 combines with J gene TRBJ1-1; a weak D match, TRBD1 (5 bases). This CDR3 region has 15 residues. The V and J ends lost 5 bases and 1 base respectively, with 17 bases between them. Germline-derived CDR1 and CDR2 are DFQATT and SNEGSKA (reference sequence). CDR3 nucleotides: TGCAGTGCTTACAGGCCGGGACTTAGGAACACTGAAGCTTTCTTT. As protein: CSAYRPGLRNTEAFF.

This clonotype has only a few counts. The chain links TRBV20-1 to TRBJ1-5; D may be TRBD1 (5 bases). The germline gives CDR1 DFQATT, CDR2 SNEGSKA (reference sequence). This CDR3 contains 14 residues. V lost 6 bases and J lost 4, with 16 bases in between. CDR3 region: CSANLRVSNQPQHF. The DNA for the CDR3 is TGCAGTGCCAACCTCAGGGTGTCGAATCAGCCCCAGCATTTT.

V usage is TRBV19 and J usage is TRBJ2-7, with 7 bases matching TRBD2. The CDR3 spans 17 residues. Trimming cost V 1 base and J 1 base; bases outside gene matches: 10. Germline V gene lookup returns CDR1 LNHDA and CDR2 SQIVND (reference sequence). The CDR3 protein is CASSIGIGLGGSYEQYF. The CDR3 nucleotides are TGTGCCAGTAGTATAGGGATCGGACTAGGAGGGTCCTACGAGCAGTACTTC.

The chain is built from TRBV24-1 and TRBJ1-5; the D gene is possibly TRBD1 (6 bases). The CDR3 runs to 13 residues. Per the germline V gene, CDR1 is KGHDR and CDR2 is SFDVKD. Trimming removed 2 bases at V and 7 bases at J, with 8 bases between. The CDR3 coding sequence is TGTGCCACCAGTGATTATGGGGGCCAGCCCCAGCATTTT. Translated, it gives CATSDYGGQPQHF.

CDR3 residues: CASSLQLYEQYF. The CDR3 bases are TGTGCCAGCTCCCTACAGCTTTACGAGCAGTACTTC. This rearrangement joins TRBV12-3 or TRBV12-4 to TRBJ2-7; D not certain. This CDR3 is built from 12 residues. V gave up 8 bases and J gave up 4 bases, with 12 bases separating them.

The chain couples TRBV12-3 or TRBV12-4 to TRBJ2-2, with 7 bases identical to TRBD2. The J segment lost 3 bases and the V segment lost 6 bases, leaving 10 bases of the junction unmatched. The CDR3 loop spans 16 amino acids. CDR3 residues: CASSTGLVGYTGELFF. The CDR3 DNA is TGTGCCAGCAGCACCGGACTAGTCGGGTACACCGGGGAGCTGTTTTTT.

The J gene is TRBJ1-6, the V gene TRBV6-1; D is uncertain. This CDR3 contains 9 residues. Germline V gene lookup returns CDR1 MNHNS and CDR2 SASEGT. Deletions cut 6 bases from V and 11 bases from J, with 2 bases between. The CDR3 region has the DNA TGTGCCAGCAGCCCACCCCTCCACTTT. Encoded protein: CASSPPLHF.

CDR3: CSARVTGAESNQPQHF. The CDR3 region has the DNA TGCAGTGCTAGAGTGACAGGGGCGGAAAGCAATCAGCCCCAGCATTTT. The chain uses TRBV20-1 and TRBJ1-5, with 8 nucleotides matching TRBD1. The CDR3 extends over 16 amino acids. The trim removed 1 base at V and 1 base at J, leaving 6 bases unmatched. CDR1 is DFQATT, CDR2 SNEGSKA, per germline (reference sequence).

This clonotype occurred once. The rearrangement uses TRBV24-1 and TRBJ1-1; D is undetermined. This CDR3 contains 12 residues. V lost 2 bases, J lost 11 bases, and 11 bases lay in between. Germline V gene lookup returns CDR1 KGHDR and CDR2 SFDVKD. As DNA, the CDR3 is TGTGCCACCAGTGATTCGGAACTGAAGGCTTTCTTT. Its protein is CATSDSELKAFF.

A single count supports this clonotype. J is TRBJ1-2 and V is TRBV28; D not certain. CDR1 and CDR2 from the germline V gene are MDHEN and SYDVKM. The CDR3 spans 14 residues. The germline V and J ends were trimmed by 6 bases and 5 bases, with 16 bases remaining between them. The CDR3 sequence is CASRLHPPLYGYTF. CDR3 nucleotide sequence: TGTGCCAGCAGGCTTCATCCTCCTCTATATGGCTACACCTTC.

Written as DNA, the CDR3 is TGTGCCAGCAGTTCCCGACAAGTTCCAACGTGTGAGCAGTTCTTC. Translating it yields CASSSRQVPTCEQFF. V usage is TRBV28 and J usage is TRBJ2-1; D is unresolved. V lost 4 bases to trimming and J lost 9 bases, with 19 bases between them. In germline, CDR1 is MDHEN, CDR2 SYDVKM. The CDR3 spans 15 residues.

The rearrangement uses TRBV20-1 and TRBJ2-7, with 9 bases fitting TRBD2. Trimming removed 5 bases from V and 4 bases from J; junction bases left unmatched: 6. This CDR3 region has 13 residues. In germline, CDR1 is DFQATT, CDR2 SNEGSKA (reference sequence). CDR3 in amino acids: CSAPLAGLYEQYF. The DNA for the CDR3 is TGCAGTGCTCCGCTAGCGGGACTATACGAGCAGTACTTC.

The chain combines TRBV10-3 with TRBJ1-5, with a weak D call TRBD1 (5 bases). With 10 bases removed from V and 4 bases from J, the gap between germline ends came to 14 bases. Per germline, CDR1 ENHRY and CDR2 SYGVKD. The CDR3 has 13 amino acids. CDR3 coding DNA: TGTGCCACCCAATTGGGGGGAAATCAGCCCCAGCATTTT. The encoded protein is CATQLGGNQPQHF.

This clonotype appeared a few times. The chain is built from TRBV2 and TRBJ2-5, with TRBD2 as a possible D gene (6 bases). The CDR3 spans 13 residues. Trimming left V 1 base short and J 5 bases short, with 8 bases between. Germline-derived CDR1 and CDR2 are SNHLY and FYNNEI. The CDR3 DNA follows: TGTGCCAGCAGTGAAGATGGGGGGGAGACCCAGTACTTC. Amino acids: CASSEDGGETQYF.

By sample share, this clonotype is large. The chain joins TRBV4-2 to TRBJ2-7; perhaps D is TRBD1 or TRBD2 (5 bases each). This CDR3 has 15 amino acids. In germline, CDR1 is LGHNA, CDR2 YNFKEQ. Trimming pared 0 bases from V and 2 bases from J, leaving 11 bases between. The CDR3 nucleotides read TGTGCCAGCAGCCAAGACCCCGGGGCTCCCTACGAGCAGTACTTC. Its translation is CASSQDPGAPYEQYF.

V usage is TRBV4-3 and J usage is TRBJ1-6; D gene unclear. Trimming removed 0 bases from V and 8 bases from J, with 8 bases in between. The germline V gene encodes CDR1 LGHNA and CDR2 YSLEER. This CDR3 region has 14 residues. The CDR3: CASSQDRRDSPLHF. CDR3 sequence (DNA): TGCGCCAGCAGCCAAGATCGGAGGGATTCACCCCTCCACTTT.

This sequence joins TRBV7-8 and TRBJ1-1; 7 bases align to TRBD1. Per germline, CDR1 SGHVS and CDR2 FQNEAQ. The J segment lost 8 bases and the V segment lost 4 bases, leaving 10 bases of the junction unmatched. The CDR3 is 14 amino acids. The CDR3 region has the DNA TGTGCCAGCAGCTACCGACAGGGTAGGGGAGAAGCTTTCTTT. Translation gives CASSYRQGRGEAFF. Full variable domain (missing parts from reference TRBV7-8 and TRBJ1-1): GAGVSQSPRYKVAKRGQDVALRCDPISGHVSLFWYQQALGQGPEFLTYFQNEAQLDKSGLPSDRFFAERPEGSVSTLKIQRTQQEDSAVYLCASSYRQGRGEAFFGQGTRLTVV.

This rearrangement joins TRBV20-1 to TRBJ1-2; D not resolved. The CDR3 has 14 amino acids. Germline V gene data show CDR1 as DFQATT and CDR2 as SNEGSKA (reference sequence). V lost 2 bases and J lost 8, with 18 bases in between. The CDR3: CSARPAKGGSGYTF. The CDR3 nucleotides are TGCAGTGCTAGACCCGCTAAGGGAGGGAGCGGCTACACCTTC.

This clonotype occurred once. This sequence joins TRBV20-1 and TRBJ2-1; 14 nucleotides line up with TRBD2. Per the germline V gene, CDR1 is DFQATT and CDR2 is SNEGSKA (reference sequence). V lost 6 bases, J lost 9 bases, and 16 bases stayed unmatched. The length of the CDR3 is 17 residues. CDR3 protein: CSALTSGRGGVHGEQFF. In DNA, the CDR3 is TGCAGTGCGCTGACTAGCGGGAGGGGGGGTGTTCATGGTGAGCAGTTCTTC.